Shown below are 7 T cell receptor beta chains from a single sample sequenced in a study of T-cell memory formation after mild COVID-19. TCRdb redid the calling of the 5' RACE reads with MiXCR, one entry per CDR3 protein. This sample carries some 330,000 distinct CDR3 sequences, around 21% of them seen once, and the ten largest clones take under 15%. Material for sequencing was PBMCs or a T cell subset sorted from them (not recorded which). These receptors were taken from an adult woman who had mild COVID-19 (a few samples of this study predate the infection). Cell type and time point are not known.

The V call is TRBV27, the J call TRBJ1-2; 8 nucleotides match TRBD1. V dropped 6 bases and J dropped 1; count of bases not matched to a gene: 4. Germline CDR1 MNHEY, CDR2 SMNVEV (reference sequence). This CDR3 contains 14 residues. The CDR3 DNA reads TGTGCCAGCAGCCAGGGGGCGTATAACTATGGCTACACCTTC. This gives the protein CASSQGAYNYGYTF.

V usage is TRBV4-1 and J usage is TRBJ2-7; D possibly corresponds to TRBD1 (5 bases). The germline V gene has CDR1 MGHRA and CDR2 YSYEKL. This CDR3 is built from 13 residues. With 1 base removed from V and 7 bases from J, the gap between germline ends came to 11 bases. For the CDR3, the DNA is TGCGCCAGCAGCCAAGTGGGGCTAAGGGAGCAGTACTTC. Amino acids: CASSQVGLREQYF.

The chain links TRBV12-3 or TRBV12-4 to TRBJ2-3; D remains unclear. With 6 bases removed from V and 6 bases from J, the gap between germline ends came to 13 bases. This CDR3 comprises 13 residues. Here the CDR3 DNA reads TGTGCCAGCAGCCCAGAACTGTGGGATACGCAGTATTTT. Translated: CASSPELWDTQYF.

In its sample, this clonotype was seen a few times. This CDR3 is CASSLSRGRQPQHF. Written as DNA, the CDR3 is TGTGCCAGCAGTTTGAGTAGGGGGCGTCAGCCCCAGCATTTT. The J gene is TRBJ1-5, the V gene TRBV12-3 or TRBV12-4, with TRBD1 identical over 7 bases. The CDR3 has 14 amino acids. With V trimmed by 3 bases and J by 6 bases, 5 bases remained unmatched.

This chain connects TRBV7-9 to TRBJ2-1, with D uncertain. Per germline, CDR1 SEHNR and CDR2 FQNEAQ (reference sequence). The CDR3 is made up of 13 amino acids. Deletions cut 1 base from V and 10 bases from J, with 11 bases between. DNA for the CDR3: TGTGCCAGCAGCTTAGTGCCGGCTGACGAGCAGTTCTTC. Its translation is CASSLVPADEQFF.

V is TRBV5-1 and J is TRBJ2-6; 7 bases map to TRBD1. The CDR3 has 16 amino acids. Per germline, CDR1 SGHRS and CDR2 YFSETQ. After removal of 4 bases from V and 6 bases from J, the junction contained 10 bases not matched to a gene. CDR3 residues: CASSAKGQSPANVLTF. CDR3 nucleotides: TGCGCCAGCAGCGCAAAGGGACAGTCTCCGGCCAACGTCCTGACTTTC.

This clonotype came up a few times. CDR3 residues: CATSTGYRGGEEPQHF. In DNA, the CDR3 is TGTGCCACCAGCACAGGATACCGAGGGGGTGAGGAGCCCCAGCATTTT. The chain combines TRBV15 with TRBJ1-5; tentatively, D is TRBD1 (6 bases). The CDR3 sequence is 16 residues long. V gave up 4 bases and J gave up 8 bases, with 21 bases separating them. Germline V gene data show CDR1 as LNHNV and CDR2 as YYDKDF (reference sequence).